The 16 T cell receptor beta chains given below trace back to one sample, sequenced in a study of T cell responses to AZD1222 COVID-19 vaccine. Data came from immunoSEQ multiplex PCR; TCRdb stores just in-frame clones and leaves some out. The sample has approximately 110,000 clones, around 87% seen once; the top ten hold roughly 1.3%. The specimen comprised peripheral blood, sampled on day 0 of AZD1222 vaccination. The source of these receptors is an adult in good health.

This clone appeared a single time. The DNA of the CDR3 is TGTGCCAGCAGCGCGGCCGGGGTTCAAGGCGAGCAGTACTTC. Its translation: CASSAAGVQGEQYF. The chain joins TRBV9 to TRBJ2-7, with D perhaps TRBD2 (5 bases). CDR3 size: 14 residues. CDR1 and CDR2 from the germline V gene are SGDLS and YYNGEE. Trimming cost V 3 bases and J 6 bases, with 16 bases left between them.

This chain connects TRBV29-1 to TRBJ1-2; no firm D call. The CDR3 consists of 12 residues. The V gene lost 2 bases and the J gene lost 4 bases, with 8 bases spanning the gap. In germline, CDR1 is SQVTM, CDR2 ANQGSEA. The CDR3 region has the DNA TGCAGCGTTGAACAGCAACCCTATGGCTACACCTTC. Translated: CSVEQQPYGYTF. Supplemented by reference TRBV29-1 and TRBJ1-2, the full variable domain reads SAVISQKPSRDICQRGTSLTIQCQVDSQVTMMFWYRQQPGQSLTLIATANQGSEATYESGFVIDKFPISRPNLTFSTLTVSNMSPEDSSIYLCSVEQQPYGYTFGSGTRLTVV.

In nucleotides, the CDR3 is TGTGCCAGCTCCCCGCCGTCGGGAGACGGTAATTCACCCCTCCACTTT. Its translation: CASSPPSGDGNSPLHF. The chain links TRBV4-2 to TRBJ1-6, with D unresolved. The germline V gene encodes CDR1 LGHNA and CDR2 YNFKEQ. CDR3 size: 16 residues. Trimming pared 8 bases from V and 6 bases from J, leaving 20 bases between.

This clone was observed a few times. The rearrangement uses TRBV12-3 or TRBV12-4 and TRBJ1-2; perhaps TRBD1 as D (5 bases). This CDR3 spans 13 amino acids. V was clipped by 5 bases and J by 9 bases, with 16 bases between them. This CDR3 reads CASSHRRGGSYTF. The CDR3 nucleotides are TGTGCCAGCAGTCACCGCCGGGGGGGTAGCTACACCTTC.

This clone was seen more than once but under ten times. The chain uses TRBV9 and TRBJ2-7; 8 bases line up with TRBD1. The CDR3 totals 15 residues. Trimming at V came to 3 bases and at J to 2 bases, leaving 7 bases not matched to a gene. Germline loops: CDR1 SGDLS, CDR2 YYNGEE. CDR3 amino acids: CASSAGQGGTYEQYF. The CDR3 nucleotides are TGTGCCAGCAGCGCCGGACAGGGAGGTACCTACGAGCAGTACTTC.

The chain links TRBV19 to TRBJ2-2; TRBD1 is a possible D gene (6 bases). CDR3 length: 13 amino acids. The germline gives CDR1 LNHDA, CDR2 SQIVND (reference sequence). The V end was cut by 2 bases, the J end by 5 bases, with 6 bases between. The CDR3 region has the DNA TGTGCCAGTAGTATACAGGGGACCGGGGAGCTGTTTTTT. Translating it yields CASSIQGTGELFF.

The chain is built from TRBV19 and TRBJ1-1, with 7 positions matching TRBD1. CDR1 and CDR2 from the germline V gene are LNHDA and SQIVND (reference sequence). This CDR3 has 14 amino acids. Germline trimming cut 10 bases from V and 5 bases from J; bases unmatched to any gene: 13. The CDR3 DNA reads TGTGCCAAGTCATTGGCGGCAGGGGGAACTGAAGCTTTCTTT. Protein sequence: CAKSLAAGGTEAFF.

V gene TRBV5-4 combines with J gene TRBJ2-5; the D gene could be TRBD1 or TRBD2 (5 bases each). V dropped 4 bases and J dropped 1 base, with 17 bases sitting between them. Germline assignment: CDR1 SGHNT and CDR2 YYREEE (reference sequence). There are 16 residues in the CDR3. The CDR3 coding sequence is TGTGCCAGCAGCGACGAGTTGGGGGACCTCCAAGAGACCCAGTACTTC. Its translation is CASSDELGDLQETQYF. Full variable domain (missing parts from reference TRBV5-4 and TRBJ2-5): ETGVTQSPTHLIKTRGQQVTLRCSSQSGHNTVSWYQQALGQGPQFIFQYYREEENGRGNFPPRFSGLQFPNYSSELNVNALELDDSALYLCASSDELGDLQETQYFGPGTRLLVL.

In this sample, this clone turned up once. The CDR3 sequence: CASRSTLGTARGGEKLFF. CDR3 DNA sequence: TGTGCCAGCAGATCTACCCTGGGGACAGCCCGTGGGGGTGAAAAACTGTTTTTT. V and J are TRBV7-8 and TRBJ1-4; 7 nucleotides match TRBD1. Germline values: CDR1 SGHVS, CDR2 FQNEAQ. V lost 6 bases to trimming and J lost 7 bases; unmatched junction nucleotides: 20. This CDR3 contains 18 residues.

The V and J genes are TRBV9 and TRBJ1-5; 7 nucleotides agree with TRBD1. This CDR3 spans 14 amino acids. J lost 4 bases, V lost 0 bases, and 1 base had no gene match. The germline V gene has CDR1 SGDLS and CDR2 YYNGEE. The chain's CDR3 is CASSVGDSNQPQHF. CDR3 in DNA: TGTGCCAGCAGCGTAGGGGACAGTAATCAGCCCCAGCATTTT.

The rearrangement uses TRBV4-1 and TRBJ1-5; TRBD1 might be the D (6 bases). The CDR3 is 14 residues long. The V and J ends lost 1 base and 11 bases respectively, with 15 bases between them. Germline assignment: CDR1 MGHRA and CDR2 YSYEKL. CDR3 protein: CASSQGQAMGTQHF. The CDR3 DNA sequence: TGCGCCAGCAGCCAAGGACAGGCCATGGGGACCCAGCATTTT.

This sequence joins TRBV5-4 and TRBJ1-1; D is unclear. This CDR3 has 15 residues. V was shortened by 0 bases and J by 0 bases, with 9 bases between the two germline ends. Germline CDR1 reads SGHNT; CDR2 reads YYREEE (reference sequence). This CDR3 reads CASSLVGSMNTEAFF. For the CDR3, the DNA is TGTGCCAGCAGCTTGGTTGGTAGTATGAACACTGAAGCTTTCTTT. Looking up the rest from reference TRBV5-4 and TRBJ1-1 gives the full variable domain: ETGVTQSPTHLIKTRGQQVTLRCSSQSGHNTVSWYQQALGQGPQFIFQYYREEENGRGNFPPRFSGLQFPNYSSELNVNALELDDSALYLCASSLVGSMNTEAFFGQGTRLTVV.

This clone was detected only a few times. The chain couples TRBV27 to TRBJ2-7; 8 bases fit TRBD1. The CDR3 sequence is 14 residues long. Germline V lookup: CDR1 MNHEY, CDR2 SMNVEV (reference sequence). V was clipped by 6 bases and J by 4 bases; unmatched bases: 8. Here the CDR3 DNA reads TGTGCCAGCAGCGCAACAGGGGGGTCTTACGAGCAGTACTTC. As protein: CASSATGGSYEQYF.

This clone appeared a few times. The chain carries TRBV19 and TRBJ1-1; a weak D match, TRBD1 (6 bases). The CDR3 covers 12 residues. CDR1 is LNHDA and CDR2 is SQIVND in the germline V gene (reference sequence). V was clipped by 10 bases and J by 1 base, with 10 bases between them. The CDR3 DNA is TGTGCCACCACGGACAGGAACACTGAAGCTTTCTTT. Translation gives CATTDRNTEAFF.

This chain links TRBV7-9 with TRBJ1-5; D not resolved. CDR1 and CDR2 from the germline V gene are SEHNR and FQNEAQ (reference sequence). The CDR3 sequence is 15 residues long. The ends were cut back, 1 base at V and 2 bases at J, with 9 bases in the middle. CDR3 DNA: TGTGCCAGCAGCTTAGGACTGGGAGGCAATCAGCCCCAGCATTTT. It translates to CASSLGLGGNQPQHF.

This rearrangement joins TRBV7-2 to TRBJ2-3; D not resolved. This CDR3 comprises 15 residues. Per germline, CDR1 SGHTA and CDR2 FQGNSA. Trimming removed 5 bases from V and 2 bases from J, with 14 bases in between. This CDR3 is CASSPGSFPTDTQYF. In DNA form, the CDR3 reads TGTGCCAGCAGCCCCGGTAGTTTCCCCACAGATACGCAGTATTTT.